The clone carrying this T cell receptor (gamma chain) is categorized as large. Since a much larger clone is just one base distant, this may be a read error. Other DNA sequences in this sample translate to the same CDR3. TCRdb re-analyzed the reads via CATT. Among 1,200 to 1,500 gamma-chain clones listed, 2.5% to 3.5% were seen once. This entry is derived from a study of gamma-delta chains in newborns, infants, children. Study background: Microbial exposure reportedly drives polyclonal innate γδ T cell expansion after birth.

V was clipped by 4 bases and J by 4 bases; unmatched bases: 1. The CDR3 runs to 15 residues. Germline assignment: CDR1 GITISATS and CDR2 ISYDGTV (reference sequence). This TCR was sampled from a child who was a newborn, infant or young child, either healthy, febrile or measles-vaccinated (not recorded which). The chain is built from TRGV9 and TRGJP. The sample consisted of blood. The CDR3 coding sequence is TGTGCCTTGTGGGATCAAGAGTTGGGCAAAAAAATCAAGGTATTT. Protein sequence: CALWDQELGKKIKVF.